The 26 T cell receptor beta chains in this list originate from one sample, sequenced in a study of OX40 agonist ivuxolimab in advanced cancers. The method was immunoSEQ multiplex PCR; TCRdb's version includes in-frame clones alone and lacks a portion of them. Among tens of thousands of clones listed, roughly four fifths were seen once. Material: CD4+ or CD8+ T cells sorted from blood, obtained in a trial of the OX40 agonist ivuxolimab. The receptors were sampled from an adult with an advanced solid tumor such as melanoma, head and neck, liver or kidney cancer.

The chain joins TRBV30 to TRBJ2-1; the match to TRBD2 covers 11 bases. This CDR3 is built from 15 residues. The germline CDR1 and CDR2 sequences are GTSNPN and SVGIG (reference sequence). Losses at the gene ends were 3 bases for V and 4 bases for J; bases not matched to a gene: 5. The CDR3 region has the DNA TGTGCCTGGAGGGCGGGACTAGCGGAATACAATGAGCAGTTCTTC. Its translation is CAWRAGLAEYNEQFF.

By its share, this clone is medium-sized. V and J are TRBV30 and TRBJ2-7, with 7 bases aligning to TRBD2. Looked up from germline, CDR1 is GTSNPN and CDR2 is SVGIG (reference sequence). The CDR3 covers 15 residues. Germline trimming cut 3 bases from V and 4 bases from J; bases unmatched to any gene: 12. CDR3 in amino acids: CAWSRSWRELYEQYF. The CDR3 nucleotides read TGTGCCTGGAGCAGAAGCTGGCGGGAGTTGTACGAGCAGTACTTC.

The chain carries TRBV29-1 and TRBJ2-1; D is unclear. This CDR3 region has 12 residues. V lost 3 bases and J lost 7, with 10 bases in between. Germline loops: CDR1 SQVTM, CDR2 ANQGSEA. CDR3 sequence reads: CSVDLVGNEQFF. The DNA for the CDR3 is TGCAGCGTTGACCTGGTGGGTAATGAGCAGTTCTTC.

The chain is built from TRBV7-9 and TRBJ2-5; 7 bases fit TRBD2. Germline V gene sequence: CDR1 SEHNR, CDR2 FQNEAQ (reference sequence). The CDR3 sequence is 13 residues long. With 9 bases clipped from V and 4 bases from J, the junction kept 8 bases outside the gene matches. The CDR3 sequence is CASGGRDRETQYF. The CDR3, as DNA: TGTGCCAGTGGAGGGAGGGATCGAGAGACCCAGTACTTC.

The gene calls are TRBV7-9 and TRBJ2-7; tentatively, D is TRBD2 (6 bases). The CDR3 is 16 amino acids. Trimming left V 2 bases short and J 3 bases short, with 17 bases between. The germline gives CDR1 SEHNR, CDR2 FQNEAQ (reference sequence). CDR3: CASSLILTGSHYEQYF. In nucleotides, the CDR3 is TGTGCCAGCAGCTTAATACTTACCGGGAGCCACTACGAGCAGTACTTC. Together with reference TRBV7-9 and TRBJ2-7, the CDR3 gives the full variable domain: DTGVSQNPRHKITKRGQNVTFRCDPISEHNRLYWYRQTLGQGPEFLTYFQNEAQLEKSRLLSDRFSAERPKGSFSTLEIQRTEQGDSAMYLCASSLILTGSHYEQYFGPGTRLTVT.

The chain combines TRBV6-4 with TRBJ1-2; a possible D gene is TRBD1 (6 bases). Germline V gene lookup returns CDR1 MRHNA and CDR2 SNTAGT. The CDR3 totals 15 residues. Trimming stripped 10 bases from V and 4 bases from J, with 22 bases between. The CDR3 region is CANPRQSTGTYGYTF. DNA of the CDR3: TGTGCCAACCCAAGACAAAGCACAGGGACCTATGGCTACACCTTC.

This clone was seen just once. The V gene is TRBV19, the J gene TRBJ1-5; D unclear. CDR1 LNHDA and CDR2 SQIVND come from the germline V gene (reference sequence). The CDR3 covers 16 residues. Trimming took 0 bases from V and 6 from J, leaving 15 bases between them. This CDR3 is CASSIERRTYSQPQHF. The CDR3 DNA reads TGTGCCAGTAGTATAGAGCGCAGGACGTATAGTCAGCCCCAGCATTTT.

This rearrangement joins TRBV27 to TRBJ2-5; D not resolved. Looked up from germline, CDR1 is MNHEY and CDR2 is SMNVEV (reference sequence). V was cut by 1 base and J by 5 bases, with 8 bases left in between. The CDR3 sequence is 13 residues long. CDR3: CASSLLVVETQYF. CDR3 sequence (DNA): TGTGCCAGCAGTTTATTGGTCGTGGAGACCCAGTACTTC.

The genes are TRBV7-6 and TRBJ1-2; D may be TRBD1 (5 bases). The CDR3 loop spans 18 amino acids. CDR1 is SGHVS, CDR2 FNYEAQ, per germline. Deletions cut 3 bases from V and 0 bases from J, with 20 bases between. CDR3 amino acids: CASSLGIGGVTANYGYTF. CDR3 DNA: TGTGCCAGCAGCTTGGGGATCGGCGGAGTGACAGCTAACTATGGCTACACCTTC.

V and J are TRBV28 and TRBJ2-1, with D hard to call. The germline gives CDR1 MDHEN, CDR2 SYDVKM. The length of the CDR3 is 13 residues. V lost 5 bases to trimming and J lost 3 bases, with 8 bases between them. The CDR3 DNA reads as TGTGCCAGCAGTGCGGCGGTCTACAATGAGCAGTTCTTC. As protein: CASSAAVYNEQFF.

The genes are TRBV2 and TRBJ2-3; no clear D. The CDR3 sequence is 15 residues long. Germline CDR1 and CDR2: SNHLY and FYNNEI. V was cut by 3 bases and J by 4 bases, with 14 bases left in between. The CDR3 coding sequence is TGTGCCAGCAGTGAGATGGCCCTTGGGGCAGATACGCAGTATTTT. This codes for CASSEMALGADTQYF.

This chain links TRBV9 with TRBJ2-7, with D perhaps matching TRBD2 (6 bases). Germline CDR1 and CDR2: SGDLS and YYNGEE. The CDR3 is 14 residues long. V was clipped by 0 bases and J by 6 bases, with 13 bases between them. The CDR3 sequence is CASSVGTVGGEQYF. The DNA of the CDR3 is TGTGCCAGCAGCGTAGGGACTGTCGGGGGCGAGCAGTACTTC.

The chain carries TRBV6-5 and TRBJ2-5; 9 nucleotides match TRBD1. The CDR3 has 15 residues. The V gene's germline CDR1 is MNHEY and CDR2 SVGAGI. Germline trimming cut 7 bases from V and 1 base from J; bases unmatched to any gene: 7. The CDR3 DNA follows: TGTGCCAGCAATAGTAACAGGGGGCGCCAAGAGACCCAGTACTTC. Its protein product is CASNSNRGRQETQYF.

The chain has TRBV4-1 and TRBJ2-3; 12 nucleotides line up with TRBD2. CDR3 length: 15 amino acids. The germline V gene encodes CDR1 MGHRA and CDR2 YSYEKL. Trimming cost V 4 bases and J 3 bases; bases outside gene matches: 2. The CDR3 protein is CASSLGLAGTDTQYF. DNA for the CDR3: TGCGCCAGCAGCCTTGGACTAGCGGGGACAGATACGCAGTATTTT.

V is TRBV7-2 and J is TRBJ1-1; the D is unclear. V dropped 5 bases and J dropped 7 bases, with 8 bases sitting between them. This CDR3 is 11 amino acids long. Per germline, CDR1 SGHTA and CDR2 FQGNSA. The CDR3 loop reads CASSEVGEAFF. CDR3 nucleotides: TGTGCCAGCAGCGAAGTCGGTGAAGCTTTCTTT.

The chain joins TRBV29-1 to TRBJ1-1; D gene unclear. The CDR3 covers 12 residues. The germline V gene has CDR1 SQVTM and CDR2 ANQGSEA. V was cut by 4 bases and J by 4 bases, with 10 bases left in between. CDR3 bases: TGCAGCGTTGTCGACCCGGGCACTGAAGCTTTCTTT. It specifies CSVVDPGTEAFF. Complete variable domain (other parts from reference TRBV29-1 and TRBJ1-1): SAVISQKPSRDICQRGTSLTIQCQVDSQVTMMFWYRQQPGQSLTLIATANQGSEATYESGFVIDKFPISRPNLTFSTLTVSNMSPEDSSIYLCSVVDPGTEAFFGQGTRLTVV.

The V call is TRBV28, the J call TRBJ1-2; D is unclear. Germline V gene data show CDR1 as MDHEN and CDR2 as SYDVKM. The CDR3 runs 13 residues. Trimming stripped 2 bases from V and 3 bases from J, with 7 bases between. The CDR3 coding sequence is TGTGCCAGCAGTTTAGGTGGGGACTATGGCTACACCTTC. This translates into CASSLGGDYGYTF.

The chain is built from TRBV11-2 and TRBJ1-1; no clear D gene. Germline CDR1 reads SGHAT; CDR2 reads FQNNGV. V was pared by 5 bases and J by 0 bases, with 13 bases between. The CDR3 covers 15 residues. The CDR3 spells CASSPLGRVNTEAFF. CDR3 coding DNA: TGTGCCAGCAGCCCTTTAGGACGGGTGAACACTGAAGCTTTCTTT.

The genes are TRBV27 and TRBJ1-2, with TRBD1 as a possible D gene (6 bases). Germline values: CDR1 MNHEY, CDR2 SMNVEV (reference sequence). CDR3 length: 14 amino acids. The V gene lost 5 bases and the J gene lost 1 base, with 11 bases spanning the gap. CDR3 DNA: TGTGCCAGCAGTCCAGGACAGTTTAACTATGGCTACACCTTC. It translates to CASSPGQFNYGYTF.

The sample holds many counts of this clone. The chain joins TRBV4-2 to TRBJ2-7, with D possibly TRBD2 on 6 matching bases. Germline loops: CDR1 LGHNA, CDR2 YNFKEQ. The ends were cut back, 0 bases at V and 6 bases at J, with 9 bases in the middle. The CDR3 spans 13 residues. In DNA, the CDR3 is TGTGCCAGCAGCCAAGATAGGAGGGTCGAGCAGTACTTC. This translates into CASSQDRRVEQYF.

The V call is TRBV6-5, the J call TRBJ1-1; unclear D gene. The CDR3 is 15 residues long. With 0 bases removed from V and 7 bases from J, the gap between germline ends came to 15 bases. Germline V lookup: CDR1 MNHEY, CDR2 SVGAGI. In DNA, the CDR3 is TGTGCCAGCAGTTACTCGAAGGAGGCGACAAGTGAAGCTTTCTTT. Translated, it gives CASSYSKEATSEAFF.

This chain joins TRBV18 and TRBJ2-2, with a possible D match to TRBD2 (6 bases). Trimming took off 2 bases at V and 6 bases at J, with 16 bases between the two ends. CDR1 and CDR2 from the germline V gene are KGHSH and LQKENI. The CDR3 sequence is 16 residues long. The CDR3 here is CASSPSGTALAGELFF. CDR3 DNA sequence: TGTGCCAGCTCACCATCCGGGACTGCGTTGGCCGGGGAGCTGTTTTTT.

The rearrangement joins TRBV5-5 to TRBJ1-2; D perhaps matches TRBD1 (5 bases). The germline V gene encodes CDR1 SGHKS and CDR2 YYEKEE (reference sequence). V gave up 6 bases and J gave up 4 bases, with 13 bases separating them. The length of the CDR3 is 13 residues. The CDR3 sequence is CASILSGSYGYTF. The CDR3, as DNA: TGTGCCAGCATTCTGTCAGGGTCCTATGGCTACACCTTC.

This chain uses TRBV7-2 with TRBJ1-5; no firm D call. Germline loops: CDR1 SGHTA, CDR2 FQGNSA. This CDR3 has 13 residues. Trimming removed 3 bases from V and 2 bases from J, with 5 bases in between. Written as DNA, the CDR3 is TGTGCCAGCAGCTTGCAGGGCAATCAGCCCCAGCATTTT. It specifies CASSLQGNQPQHF.

The chain recombines TRBV27 with TRBJ1-6; D gene ambiguous. Germline V gene sequence: CDR1 MNHEY, CDR2 SMNVEV (reference sequence). This CDR3 has 14 amino acids. CDR3 nucleotide sequence: TGTGCGGTCCGGGCGAGCTCCTATAATTCACCCCTCCACTTT. This gives the protein CAVRASSYNSPLHF.

The chain has TRBV25-1 and TRBJ2-7, with 16 bases matching TRBD2. The CDR3 length is 16 residues. Trimming took 3 bases from V and 1 from J; bases not matched to a gene: 0. Germline CDR1 reads MGHDK; CDR2 reads SYGVNS. This chain's CDR3 is CASSEGLAGGSYEQYF. DNA for the CDR3: TGTGCCAGCAGTGAGGGACTAGCGGGAGGGTCCTACGAGCAGTACTTC.